The 26 T cell receptor beta chains given below trace back to one sample, sequenced in a study of CDR3 diversity in severe acne. TCRdb itself ran the PCR reads through MiXCR, one entry per CDR3 protein. The sample includes approximately 84,000 distinct CDR3 sequences, under 65% of them seen just once. The sample consisted of blood. The receptor set was obtained from a male donor in good health, without acne.

There are many counts of this clonotype. J is TRBJ1-4 and V is TRBV3-1; D uncertain. In germline, CDR1 is LGHDT, CDR2 YNNKEL (reference sequence). The CDR3 runs to 15 residues. The V gene lost 2 bases and the J gene lost 4 bases, with 11 bases spanning the gap. The CDR3 nucleotides read TGTGCCAGCAGCCAATTCGGACCAAATAATGAAAAACTGTTTTTT. This encodes CASSQFGPNNEKLFF.

CDR3 in DNA: TGTGCCAGCAGCTTGGCCGGGACCTACAATGAGCAGTTCTTC. Its translation is CASSLAGTYNEQFF. V is TRBV11-2 and J is TRBJ2-1, with a possible D match to TRBD2 (5 bases). This CDR3 contains 14 residues. Germline CDR1 SGHAT, CDR2 FQNNGV. The V gene lost 3 bases and the J gene lost 2 bases, with 8 bases spanning the gap. The full variable domain, rest sourced from reference TRBV11-2 and TRBJ2-1, is EAGVAQSPRYKIIEKRQSVAFWCNPISGHATLYWYQQILGQGPKLLIQFQNNGVVDDSQLPKDRFSAERLKGVDSTLKIQPAKLEDSAVYLCASSLAGTYNEQFFGPGTRLTVL.

The chain's CDR3 is CASSKGRSNQPQHF. The CDR3 region has the DNA TGTGCCAGTAGTAAGGGGAGGAGCAATCAGCCCCAGCATTTT. The chain uses TRBV19 and TRBJ1-5; D is perhaps TRBD1 (5 bases). The CDR3 is made up of 14 amino acids. Between the trimmed V and J ends, which lost 4 bases and 1 base, there was a span of 8 bases. Germline assignment: CDR1 LNHDA and CDR2 SQIVND (reference sequence).

The gene calls are TRBV25-1 and TRBJ2-2; 7 bases fit TRBD1. CDR3 length equals 17 residues. Germline lookup yields CDR1 MGHDK and CDR2 SYGVNS. Unmatched junction bases numbered 10, after V lost 4 bases and J lost 2 bases. The CDR3 region is CASSAHRGRGNTGELFF. CDR3 sequence (DNA): TGTGCCAGCAGTGCCCACAGGGGTAGGGGAAACACCGGGGAGCTGTTTTTT.

The rearrangement joins TRBV7-3 to TRBJ1-1; no reliable D call. Trimming removed 2 bases from V and 4 bases from J, with 8 bases in between. The CDR3 is made up of 13 amino acids. In germline, CDR1 is SGHTA, CDR2 FQGTGA. The CDR3 here is CASSLYQRTEAFF. The CDR3, as DNA: TGTGCCAGCAGCTTATATCAGCGCACTGAAGCTTTCTTT.

On this clonotype: Possible read error: a much larger clone is one base away. The rearrangement joins TRBV5-5 to TRBJ1-5; D gene ambiguous. The CDR3 extends over 16 amino acids. CDR1 SGHKS and CDR2 YYEKEE come from the germline V gene (reference sequence). V lost 4 bases, J lost 7 bases, and 21 bases lay in between. The CDR3 DNA reads as TGTGCCAGCAGCCCTGGGAAAATCCGGGGAATCCAGCCCCAGCATTTT. Its protein product is CASSPGKIRGIQPQHF.

With respect to this clonotype: An end of the junction does not agree with germline; a read error may underlie this. V is TRBV6-1 and J is TRBJ2-1; TRBD1 matches 7 bases. This CDR3 comprises 15 residues. Germline assignment: CDR1 MNHNS and CDR2 SASEGT. This chain's CDR3 is CAGSVRDRSYNEQFF. The CDR3 region has the DNA TGTGCCGGCAGTGTAAGGGACAGAAGCTACAATGAGCAGTTCTTT.

This clonotype was seen a handful of times. V and J are TRBV19 and TRBJ1-5; TRBD1 matches 10 bases. Germline CDR1 reads LNHDA; CDR2 reads SQIVND (reference sequence). This CDR3 is built from 17 residues. After removal of 5 bases from V and 5 bases from J, the junction contained 12 bases not matched to a gene. The CDR3 sequence: CASSYSPGQGIDQPQHF. CDR3 nucleotide sequence: TGTGCCAGTAGTTATAGCCCGGGACAGGGGATCGATCAGCCCCAGCATTTT.

This clonotype has a count of ten or more. The chain uses TRBV6-1 and TRBJ2-2; the D gene could be TRBD1 or TRBD2 (5 bases each). The CDR3 runs 14 residues. Germline CDR1 reads MNHNS; CDR2 reads SASEGT. With 3 bases removed from V and 3 bases from J, the gap between germline ends came to 8 bases. CDR3 loop: CASSEGVDTGELFF. As DNA, the CDR3 is TGTGCCAGCAGTGAGGGGGTTGACACCGGGGAGCTGTTTTTT.

The table lists this clonotype with many counts. The chain uses TRBV2 and TRBJ1-4; 7 bases line up with TRBD1. This CDR3 comprises 14 residues. Germline CDR1 and CDR2: SNHLY and FYNNEI. Trimming removed 9 bases from V and 10 bases from J; junction bases left unmatched: 14. CDR3 bases: TGTGCCAGTGTAGCCGGGACAGACGTGGGAAAACTGTTTTTT. Translation gives CASVAGTDVGKLFF.

This clonotype was found many times. The CDR3, as DNA: TGCGCCAGCAGCCAAACAATACTCAGGGGGCAAGGGGAAAAACTGTTTTTT. It codes for CASSQTILRGQGEKLFF. The rearrangement joins TRBV4-1 to TRBJ1-4; 8 bases agree with TRBD1. Germline trimming cut 2 bases from V and 8 bases from J; bases unmatched to any gene: 13. Germline V gene lookup returns CDR1 MGHRA and CDR2 YSYEKL. The CDR3 has 17 residues.

DNA of the CDR3: TGTGCCAGCAGCCGGCGAGGACTAGCGGGATCCTACGAGCAGTACTTC. It translates to CASSRRGLAGSYEQYF. The V call is TRBV7-9, the J call TRBJ2-7; TRBD2 agrees at 12 bases. The germline CDR1 and CDR2 sequences are SEHNR and FQNEAQ (reference sequence). The CDR3 runs to 16 residues. The V and J ends lost 5 bases and 1 base, in that order; junction bases with no gene match: 6.

This clonotype came up many times. This rearrangement joins TRBV27 to TRBJ2-5; 8 bases are a match to TRBD2. J lost 5 bases, V lost 2 bases, and 10 bases had no gene match. The germline V gene has CDR1 MNHEY and CDR2 SMNVEV (reference sequence). This CDR3 has 16 amino acids. The CDR3 DNA reads as TGTGCCAGCAGTTTAACCAGCGGGAGTTTAATGGAGACCCAGTACTTC. This codes for CASSLTSGSLMETQYF.

This clonotype has ten or more counts. This CDR3 reads CSVMGAGGAIMSSYEQYF. The CDR3 nucleotides are TGCAGCGTTATGGGGGCCGGGGGCGCCATCATGAGCTCCTACGAGCAGTACTTC. This chain connects TRBV29-1 to TRBJ2-7; D is tentatively TRBD1 or TRBD2 (6 bases each). CDR3 length equals 18 residues. Trimming cost V 5 bases and J 0 bases, with 26 bases left between them. Germline CDR1 and CDR2: SQVTM and ANQGSEA.

About this clonotype itself: The conserved final phenylalanine or tryptophan is absent from the CDR3, which likely points to a read error. This rearrangement joins TRBV28 to TRBJ2-7; D remains unclear. The V end lost 6 bases, the J end lost 6 bases, and 9 bases lay between the germline ends. CDR3 length: 11 residues. Germline-derived CDR1 and CDR2 are MDHEN and SYDVKM. This CDR3 reads CASRYRFEQYS. CDR3 in DNA: TGTGCCAGCAGGTACAGATTCGAGCAGTACTCC.

The chain uses TRBV20-1 and TRBJ1-2; TRBD1 is a possible D gene (6 bases). The ends were cut back, 6 bases at V and 0 bases at J, with 11 bases in the middle. Looked up from germline, CDR1 is DFQATT and CDR2 is SNEGSKA (reference sequence). The CDR3 runs 13 residues. The CDR3 DNA reads TGCAGTGCCCCGACAGGACCTAACTATGGCTACACCTTC. This codes for CSAPTGPNYGYTF.

This clonotype was detected many times. V gene TRBV27 combines with J gene TRBJ1-1; D is unclear. V lost 2 bases and J lost 0, with 7 bases in between. CDR3 length: 14 residues. The V gene's germline CDR1 is MNHEY and CDR2 SMNVEV (reference sequence). The DNA of the CDR3 is TGTGCCAGCAGTTTACTTGCGGTGAACACTGAAGCTTTCTTT. The encoded protein is CASSLLAVNTEAFF.

The V and J genes are TRBV20-1 and TRBJ1-1, with TRBD1 identical over 7 bases. The CDR3 runs 15 residues. Germline CDR1 is DFQATT and CDR2 is SNEGSKA (reference sequence). The CDR3 nucleotides are TGCGGCTATCGCTCGGCAGGGGGATTAAGTGCTGAAGCTTTCTTT. It specifies CGYRSAGGLSAEAFF.

In the case of this clonotype: At one boundary the junction diverges from the germline segment, which might be a read error. The V and J genes are TRBV5-1 and TRBJ1-2, with a possible D match to TRBD1 (5 bases). The CDR3 has 14 amino acids. Germline assignment: CDR1 SGHRS and CDR2 YFSETQ. This CDR3 is CASSFGRESYGYTF. As DNA, the CDR3 is TGCGCCAGCAGCTTTGGCAGGGAGAGCTATGGCTATACCTTC.

Comments on this clonotype: The junction departs from the called germline gene at one end, perhaps through a read error. The rearrangement links TRBV7-7 to TRBJ2-2, with 7 bases lining up with TRBD1. This CDR3 contains 14 residues. Germline CDR1 is SSHAT and CDR2 is FNYEAQ (reference sequence). DNA for the CDR3: TGTGCTAGCAGCTCGGGGACAGAGAGCGGGGAGCTGTTTTTT. Protein: CASSSGTESGELFF.

This clonotype was picked up a small number of times. The V and J genes are TRBV29-1 and TRBJ1-4, with D maybe TRBD1 (6 bases). The germline V gene encodes CDR1 SQVTM and CDR2 ANQGSEA. The CDR3 loop spans 14 amino acids. V was shortened by 7 bases and J by 7 bases, with 19 bases between the two germline ends. The CDR3 protein is CSARADRRGEKLFF. The CDR3 bases are TGCAGCGCCCGGGCCGACAGGCGGGGTGAAAAACTGTTTTTT.

This rearrangement joins TRBV5-4 to TRBJ2-1, with D maybe TRBD2 (6 bases). V lost 4 bases and J 2 bases, leaving 22 bases between the germline ends. The CDR3 length is 18 residues. Germline V gene data show CDR1 as SGHNT and CDR2 as YYREEE (reference sequence). As DNA, the CDR3 is TGTGCCAGCAGCCCAGGAGGGATCCTGCGCTACACCTACAATGAGCAGTTCTTC. Translated: CASSPGGILRYTYNEQFF.

The chain joins TRBV29-1 to TRBJ2-3; 12 nucleotides line up with TRBD2. Trimming cost V 3 bases and J 4 bases; bases outside gene matches: 5. Germline V gene lookup returns CDR1 SQVTM and CDR2 ANQGSEA. This CDR3 is 15 amino acids long. For the CDR3, the DNA is TGCAGCGTTGATCTGACTAGCGGGAGATCAGATACGCAGTATTTT. Protein: CSVDLTSGRSDTQYF.

Points on this clonotype: The CDR3 end shows no conserved phenylalanine or tryptophan, and so a read error is likely. The chain combines TRBV18 with TRBJ1-1; 7 positions agree with TRBD1. CDR1 is KGHSH, CDR2 LQKENI, per germline. J was trimmed by 2 bases and V by 4 bases; bases with no gene match: 4. The CDR3 is 14 residues long. Here the CDR3 DNA reads TGTGCCAGCTCACGGGACAGTTCTAACACTGAAGCTTTCTCT. It translates to CASSRDSSNTEAFS.

This clonotype was observed a single time. The gene calls are TRBV20-1 and TRBJ2-6, with 11 bases matching TRBD2. The ends lost 3 bases at V and 4 bases at J; junction bases unmatched: 11. This CDR3 is built from 18 residues. The germline CDR1 and CDR2 sequences are DFQATT and SNEGSKA (reference sequence). This CDR3 is CSARNPSGRNTGANVLTF. The CDR3 DNA sequence: TGCAGTGCTAGGAATCCTAGCGGGAGGAACACCGGGGCCAACGTCCTGACTTTC.

This clonotype was recorded many times. The J gene is TRBJ2-3, the V gene TRBV9; 8 positions match TRBD2. Germline CDR1 SGDLS, CDR2 YYNGEE. V dropped 6 bases and J dropped 5; count of bases not matched to a gene: 11. The CDR3 is 15 residues long. The CDR3 is CASTSESGGLDTQYF. The CDR3 DNA sequence: TGTGCCAGCACCTCGGAGAGCGGGGGACTAGATACGCAGTATTTT.